A single sample is the source of the 32 T cell receptor beta chains below, sequenced in a study of blood T cell repertoires in COVID-19. Here immunoSEQ multiplex PCR was the method, and the copy in TCRdb shows in-frame clones only, minus some. The sample lists approximately 170,000 clones, about 80% occurring once. Material for sequencing was peripheral blood. The receptors were sampled from a woman of 80 years or more with acute or convalescent COVID-19.

There are a few counts of this clone. The chain recombines TRBV27 with TRBJ2-1; weak D call: TRBD2 (7 bases). Germline CDR1 is MNHEY and CDR2 is SMNVEV (reference sequence). The CDR3 is made up of 13 amino acids. With 5 bases removed from V and 11 bases from J, the gap between germline ends came to 16 bases. CDR3 residues: CASSPRGALKQFF. For the CDR3, the DNA is TGTGCCAGCAGTCCCCGGGGGGCCCTGAAGCAGTTCTTC.

This clone was seen a few times. The rearrangement uses TRBV19 and TRBJ1-1; D not certain. Germline V gene sequence: CDR1 LNHDA, CDR2 SQIVND (reference sequence). With 5 bases removed from V and 6 bases from J, the gap between germline ends came to 10 bases. CDR3 length: 12 amino acids. The CDR3 nucleotides are TGTGCCAGTAGTTCCTTGAGGGCTGAAGCTTTCTTT. The encoded protein is CASSSLRAEAFF.

A single count supports this clone. An end of the junction differs from the germline gene, which may be a read error. The V and J genes are TRBV6-4 and TRBJ2-3; 9 bases fit TRBD2. This CDR3 region has 12 residues. In germline, CDR1 is MRHNA, CDR2 SNTAGT. The CDR3 region has the DNA TGTGCCAGCCAAGACGGGAGCGGGGGGTATGAATTT. The encoded protein is CASQDGSGGYEF.

On this clone itself: The same CDR3 can be traced to other DNA sequences in this sample. The V and J genes are TRBV19 and TRBJ1-3, with 7 bases fitting TRBD1. With V trimmed by 5 bases and J by 4 bases, 5 bases remained unmatched. This CDR3 has 14 residues. Germline V gene data show CDR1 as LNHDA and CDR2 as SQIVND (reference sequence). CDR3 bases: TGTGCCAGTAGTCCGCGGACAGGAGGAAACACCATATATTTT. Translating gives CASSPRTGGNTIYF.

CDR3 sequence: CASSRERMTGPGYEQYF. As DNA, the CDR3 is TGTGCCAGCAGCCGAGAGAGGATGACAGGGCCTGGGTACGAGCAGTACTTC. The V and J genes are TRBV5-6 and TRBJ2-7, with TRBD1 matching over 7 bases. The CDR3 spans 17 residues. V dropped 4 bases and J dropped 4; count of bases not matched to a gene: 17. CDR1 SGHDT and CDR2 YYEEEE come from the germline V gene.

This chain's CDR3 is CASRREVGNQPQHF. The CDR3 DNA follows: TGTGCCAGCAGGCGGGAGGTTGGCAATCAGCCCCAGCATTTT. The chain recombines TRBV2 with TRBJ1-5; D gene unclear. Germline lookup yields CDR1 SNHLY and CDR2 FYNNEI. Trimming stripped 6 bases from V and 2 bases from J, with 11 bases between. This CDR3 has 14 amino acids.

The chain employs TRBV6-5 and TRBJ2-7; 7 bases align to TRBD1. The V gene's germline CDR1 is MNHEY and CDR2 SVGAGI. The J segment lost 3 bases and the V segment lost 5 bases, leaving 10 bases of the junction unmatched. CDR3 length equals 15 residues. CDR3 nucleotides: TGTGCCAGCAGTATGACCGGGACAGAAGGCTACGAGCAGTACTTC. This sequence encodes CASSMTGTEGYEQYF.

This sequence joins TRBV5-1 and TRBJ1-1, with a weak D call TRBD1 (5 bases). The V and J ends lost 0 bases and 0 bases respectively, with 9 bases between them. The germline gives CDR1 SGHRS, CDR2 YFSETQ. The CDR3 runs 15 residues. Here the CDR3 DNA reads TGCGCCAGCAGCTTGGGACAGAAGATGAACACTGAAGCTTTCTTT. It codes for CASSLGQKMNTEAFF.

The rearrangement links TRBV20-1 to TRBJ1-5; TRBD1 matches at 8 bases. CDR3 size: 13 residues. CDR1 is DFQATT and CDR2 is SNEGSKA in the germline V gene (reference sequence). The ends lost 3 bases at V and 11 bases at J; junction bases unmatched: 9. This CDR3 is CSASSTGERSQHF. The CDR3 region has the DNA TGCAGTGCTAGTTCGACAGGGGAACGTTCCCAGCATTTT.

The J gene is TRBJ2-7, the V gene TRBV5-5; TRBD2 might be the D (6 bases). This CDR3 comprises 14 residues. V gave up 0 bases and J gave up 4 bases, with 11 bases separating them. Per the germline V gene, CDR1 is SGHKS and CDR2 is YYEKEE (reference sequence). CDR3 amino acids: CASSLVGGGYEQYF. CDR3 coding DNA: TGTGCCAGCAGCTTGGTGGGGGGAGGATACGAGCAGTACTTC.

The chain links TRBV2 to TRBJ1-4; 12 nucleotides align to TRBD1. Germline V lookup: CDR1 SNHLY, CDR2 FYNNEI. Trimming at V came to 6 bases and at J to 8 bases, leaving 13 bases not matched to a gene. This CDR3 region has 17 residues. CDR3 amino acids: CASRSPGTGGGGEKLFF. CDR3 bases: TGTGCCAGCAGAAGTCCCGGGACAGGGGGCGGTGGAGAAAAACTGTTTTTT.

This clone was observed a single time. This chain uses TRBV25-1 with TRBJ1-6; no definite D call. Germline V gene data show CDR1 as MGHDK and CDR2 as SYGVNS. V shed 1 base and J shed 14 bases, with 15 bases lying between them. There are 14 residues in the CDR3. The CDR3 loop is CASSEFGDSRTLHF. The CDR3, as DNA: TGTGCCAGCAGTGAATTCGGCGATAGCAGAACCCTCCACTTT.

With respect to this clone: A read error may produce the germline difference seen at one junction end. The rearrangement joins TRBV5-4 to TRBJ2-2, with 7 bases that match TRBD1. The V gene's germline CDR1 is SGHNT and CDR2 YYREEE (reference sequence). This CDR3 region has 13 residues. In nucleotides, the CDR3 is TGTGCCAGCAGTTTGGACAGGCCCGGGGAGCTGTTTTTT. This sequence encodes CASSLDRPGELFF.

The chain is built from TRBV11-3 and TRBJ1-1; D ambiguous. The CDR3 consists of 13 residues. Germline loops: CDR1 SGHNT, CDR2 YENEEA. Trimming removed 2 bases at V and 5 bases at J, with 9 bases between. The CDR3 here is CASSLNSWTEAFF. The CDR3 nucleotides read TGTGCCAGCAGCTTAAATAGTTGGACTGAAGCTTTCTTT.

This chain uses TRBV5-7 with TRBJ2-1; D uncertain. TRBV5-7 is recorded as an ORF, its role being uncertain. The CDR3 is 15 residues long. With 0 bases removed from V and 0 bases from J, the gap between germline ends came to 7 bases. CDR3 sequence: CASSLVAGSYNEQFF. CDR3 bases: TGTGCCAGCAGCTTGGTGGCAGGCTCCTACAATGAGCAGTTCTTC.

The chain is built from TRBV30 and TRBJ2-3, with 11 bases lining up with TRBD2. CDR1 is GTSNPN and CDR2 is SVGIG in the germline V gene (reference sequence). J was trimmed by 3 bases and V by 1 base; bases with no gene match: 3. This CDR3 is built from 15 residues. The CDR3 region is CAWSELAGATDTQYF. The CDR3 nucleotides are TGTGCCTGGAGTGAACTAGCGGGAGCGACAGATACGCAGTATTTT. Together with reference TRBV30 and TRBJ2-3, the CDR3 gives the full variable domain: SQTIHQWPATLVQPVGSPLSLECTVEGTSNPNLYWYRQAAGRGLQLLFYSVGIGQISSEVPQNLSASRPQDRQFILSSKKLLLSDSGFYLCAWSELAGATDTQYFGPGTRLTVL.

The rearrangement uses TRBV24-1 and TRBJ2-7, with 8 bases aligning to TRBD2. CDR3 length: 13 amino acids. Germline CDR1 KGHDR, CDR2 SFDVKD. After removal of 6 bases from V and 5 bases from J, the junction contained 5 bases not matched to a gene. The CDR3 region has the DNA TGTGCCACCAGTCGGGGGGGCTCAGACGAGCAGTACTTC. Translated: CATSRGGSDEQYF.

V usage is TRBV19 and J usage is TRBJ1-6; tentative D call: TRBD1 (5 bases). This CDR3 has 16 residues. The V and J ends lost 5 bases and 0 bases respectively, with 11 bases between them. Per the germline V gene, CDR1 is LNHDA and CDR2 is SQIVND (reference sequence). The CDR3 DNA follows: TGTGCCAGTAGTCTCGACAGTAGCTCCTATAATTCACCCCTCCACTTT. Amino acids: CASSLDSSSYNSPLHF.

This clone has only one observation. The chain uses TRBV7-2 and TRBJ2-1, with TRBD2 matching 12 bases. Unmatched junction bases numbered 7, after V lost 7 bases and J lost 0 bases. This CDR3 region has 17 residues. In germline, CDR1 is SGHTA, CDR2 FQGNSA. The CDR3 sequence is CASTPTSGGSSYNEQFF. Written as DNA, the CDR3 is TGTGCCAGCACCCCGACTAGCGGGGGAAGCTCCTACAATGAGCAGTTCTTC.

The rearrangement links TRBV19 to TRBJ2-3; the match to TRBD2 covers 15 bases. The CDR3 runs to 19 residues. CDR1 and CDR2 from the germline V gene are LNHDA and SQIVND (reference sequence). V was pared by 5 bases and J by 3 bases, with 12 bases of the junction left unmatched. This CDR3 reads CASSLLGGLAGGRTDTQYF. CDR3 nucleotides: TGTGCCAGTAGTCTTTTAGGGGGACTAGCGGGAGGCAGGACAGATACGCAGTATTTT. The full variable domain, its missing parts supplied by reference TRBV19 and TRBJ2-3, is DGGITQSPKYLFRKEGQNVTLSCEQNLNHDAMYWYRQDPGQGLRLIYYSQIVNDFQKGDIAEGYSVSREKKESFPLTVTSAQKNPTAFYLCASSLLGGLAGGRTDTQYFGPGTRLTVL.

The V gene is TRBV6-2 or TRBV6-3, the J gene TRBJ2-1, with TRBD2 matching 7 bases. Trimming at V came to 2 bases and at J to 3 bases, leaving 4 bases not matched to a gene. The CDR3 contains 15 residues. CDR1 and CDR2 (germline): MNHEY, SVGEGT. CDR3 nucleotide sequence: TGTGCCAGCAGTTACCCCCAGCGGGGCTACAATGAGCAGTTCTTC. Amino acids: CASSYPQRGYNEQFF.

This chain uses TRBV4-1 with TRBJ2-2; 13 nucleotides align to TRBD2. The CDR3 has 18 residues. Germline loops: CDR1 MGHRA, CDR2 YSYEKL. Trimming cost V 4 bases and J 6 bases; bases outside gene matches: 11. CDR3: CASSLRTSGSIWAGELFF. The DNA of the CDR3 is TGCGCCAGCAGCCTCAGGACTAGCGGGAGTATCTGGGCCGGGGAGCTGTTTTTT.

This clone was counted between two and nine times. The chain combines TRBV27 with TRBJ1-6; no clear D gene. CDR3 size: 14 residues. The ends were cut back, 2 bases at V and 7 bases at J, with 9 bases in the middle. CDR1 MNHEY and CDR2 SMNVEV come from the germline V gene (reference sequence). CDR3 sequence reads: CASSLEFRNSPLHF. The CDR3 nucleotides read TGTGCCAGCAGTTTAGAGTTCCGGAATTCACCCCTCCACTTT.

This clone was counted once. CDR3 nucleotides: TGTGCCAGCAGCTTAGGGGCAGAAGGCCATGGCTACACCTTC. Translation gives CASSLGAEGHGYTF. The chain recombines TRBV7-9 with TRBJ1-2; D is uncertain. The CDR3 is 14 amino acids. Trimming took off 1 base at V and 6 bases at J, with 12 bases between the two ends. Germline loops: CDR1 SEHNR, CDR2 FQNEAQ (reference sequence).

J is TRBJ2-7 and V is TRBV7-9; D remains unclear. Germline CDR1 and CDR2: SEHNR and FQNEAQ (reference sequence). This CDR3 spans 11 amino acids. V lost 5 bases and J lost 5, with 7 bases in between. The CDR3 reads CASSPLDEQYF. CDR3 coding DNA: TGTGCCAGCAGCCCCCTCGACGAGCAGTACTTC.

The chain couples TRBV3-1 (or the pseudogene TRBV3-2) to TRBJ1-2, with D possibly matching TRBD1 (5 bases). This CDR3 is built from 13 residues. The germline V and J ends were trimmed by 6 bases and 4 bases, with 12 bases remaining between them. Germline V CDR1 and CDR2: LGHDT, YNNKEL (reference sequence). The CDR3 loop reads CASSPWGSYGYTF. The DNA of the CDR3 is TGTGCCAGCAGTCCTTGGGGCTCCTATGGCTACACCTTC.

This chain connects TRBV4-3 to TRBJ2-1; a weak D match, TRBD2 (6 bases). The germline CDR1 and CDR2 sequences are LGHNA and YSLEER. The CDR3 runs to 16 residues. Trimming shortened V by 4 bases and J by 0 bases, and 13 bases separated the two germline ends. CDR3 coding DNA: TGCGCCAGCAGCCCCCAAGCGGGTAGCTCCTACAATGAGCAGTTCTTC. Its translation: CASSPQAGSSYNEQFF.

The rearrangement uses TRBV13 and TRBJ1-1, with D tentatively TRBD1 (6 bases). CDR1 and CDR2 from the germline V gene are PRHDT and FYEKMQ (reference sequence). The CDR3 is 11 residues long. V was cut by 5 bases and J by 8 bases, with 9 bases left in between. The DNA for the CDR3 is TGTGCCAGCAGCCCCGGACAGGAAGCTTTCTTT. It specifies CASSPGQEAFF.

J is TRBJ1-3 and V is TRBV19; a possible D gene is TRBD1 (5 bases). This CDR3 region has 13 residues. V was shortened by 7 bases and J by 3 bases, with 10 bases between the two germline ends. Germline loops: CDR1 LNHDA, CDR2 SQIVND (reference sequence). The CDR3 coding sequence is TGTGCCAGTACCCGACAGTTTGGAAACACCATATATTTT. Protein product: CASTRQFGNTIYF.

V and J are TRBV9 and TRBJ2-1; 7 bases line up with TRBD1. Losses at the gene ends were 0 bases for V and 5 bases for J; bases not matched to a gene: 5. Germline V gene sequence: CDR1 SGDLS, CDR2 YYNGEE. The CDR3 is made up of 15 amino acids. In DNA form, the CDR3 reads TGTGCCAGCAGCGTAGTGGGACAGAGCAACAATGAGCAGTTCTTC. Translated, it gives CASSVVGQSNNEQFF. The full variable domain, with the rest looked up from reference TRBV9 and TRBJ2-1, is DSGVTQTPKHLITATGQRVTLRCSPRSGDLSVYWYQQSLDQGLQFLIQYYNGEERAKGNILERFSAQQFPDLHSELNLSSLELGDSALYFCASSVVGQSNNEQFFGPGTRLTVL.

This clone was picked up a small number of times. This chain joins TRBV28 and TRBJ1-1; tentatively, D is TRBD1 (5 bases). This CDR3 has 15 amino acids. V was clipped by 6 bases and J by 7 bases, with 21 bases between them. Per germline, CDR1 MDHEN and CDR2 SYDVKM. CDR3 region: CASSPRTSTGDEAFF. CDR3 DNA sequence: TGTGCCAGCAGCCCGCGGACATCGACGGGTGATGAAGCTTTCTTT.

The chain has TRBV4-3 and TRBJ1-3; D is unresolved. Trimming pared 4 bases from V and 0 bases from J, leaving 16 bases between. This CDR3 region has 17 residues. CDR1 and CDR2 (germline): LGHNA, YSLEER. The CDR3 bases are TGCGCCAGCAGCCCCGAAGTAGGCCGGAGCTCTGGAAACACCATATATTTT. Translated, it gives CASSPEVGRSSGNTIYF.